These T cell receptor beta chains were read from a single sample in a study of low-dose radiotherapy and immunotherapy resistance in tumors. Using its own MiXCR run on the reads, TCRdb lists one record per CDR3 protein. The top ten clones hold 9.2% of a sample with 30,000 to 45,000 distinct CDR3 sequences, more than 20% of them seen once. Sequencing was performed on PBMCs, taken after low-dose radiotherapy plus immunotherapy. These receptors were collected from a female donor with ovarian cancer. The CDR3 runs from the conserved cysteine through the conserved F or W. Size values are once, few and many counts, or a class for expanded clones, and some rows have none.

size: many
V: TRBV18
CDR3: CASSIQGQETQYF

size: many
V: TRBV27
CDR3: CASSPLGNEQFF

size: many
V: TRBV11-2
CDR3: CASSSGTSGRTQYF

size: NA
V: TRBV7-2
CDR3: CASSFWGENGKFF

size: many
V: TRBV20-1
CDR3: CSARRQGGEQYF

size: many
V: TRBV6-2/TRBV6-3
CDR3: CASTDPLGGLNTEAFF

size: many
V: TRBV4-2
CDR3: CASSQTGTYGYTF

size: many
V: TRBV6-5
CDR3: CASRDPGLQETQYF

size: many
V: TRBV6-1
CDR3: CASSPTGRGGKETQYF

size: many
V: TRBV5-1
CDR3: CASSPDRSHTGELFF

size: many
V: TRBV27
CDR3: CASSLGRGLNYGYTF

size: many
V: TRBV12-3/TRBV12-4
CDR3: CASSSGQTSYEQYF

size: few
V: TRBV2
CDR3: CASSPTGTGGTEQYF

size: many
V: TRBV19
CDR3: CASSLATGTDYGYTF

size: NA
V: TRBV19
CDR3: CASSETGYGDTQYF

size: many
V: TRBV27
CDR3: CASSPIAGGPTDTQYF

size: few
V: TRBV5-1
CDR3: CASRPEAVSSYNEQFF

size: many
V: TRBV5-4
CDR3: CASSFSDRNNEKLFF

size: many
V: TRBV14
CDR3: CASSVGLAGTYEQYF

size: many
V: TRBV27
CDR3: CASREETRLTFNEQFF

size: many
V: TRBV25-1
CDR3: CASSEYGPRDTIYF

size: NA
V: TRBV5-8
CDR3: CASSLERGGTKNIQYF

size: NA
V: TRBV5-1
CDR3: CASSSGQGSGELFFF

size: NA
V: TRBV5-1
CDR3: CASSALAGTNADTQYF

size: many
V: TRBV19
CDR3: CASSIRFTGELFF

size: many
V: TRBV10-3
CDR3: CATKAPSGGADTQYF

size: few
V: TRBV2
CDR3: CASSERGWGEQRDTQYF

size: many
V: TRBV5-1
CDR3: CASSLNGATNTGELFF

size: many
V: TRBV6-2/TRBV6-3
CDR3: CASSLYRGGTEAFF

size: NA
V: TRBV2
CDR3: CATAGTGFSEQYF